The 8 T cell receptor beta chains presented below share a single source sample, sequenced in a study of cytomegalovirus exposure and HLA in healthy donors. The study ran its PCR with 60 Vbeta and 13 Jbeta primers. Repertoires were generated with immunoSEQ multiplex PCR, while TCRdb's copy carries only in-frame clones and drops some. The sample records roughly 180,000 clones, under 85% being singletons. The sequenced sample consisted of PBMCs. The receptors were sampled from a man aged 18 to 29 in good health and CMV-seronegative.

The chain links TRBV4-2 to TRBJ2-3; tentatively, D is TRBD2 (5 bases). Germline assignment: CDR1 LGHNA and CDR2 YNFKEQ. The CDR3 extends over 13 amino acids. Trimming stripped 4 bases from V and 6 bases from J, with 11 bases between. CDR3 region: CASSRDRRDTQYF. DNA for the CDR3: TGTGCCAGCAGCCGAGACCGGAGGGATACGCAGTATTTT.

The chain couples TRBV6-5 to TRBJ2-7; D perhaps matches TRBD1 (5 bases). Germline CDR1 MNHEY, CDR2 SVGAGI. The ends were cut back, 0 bases at V and 2 bases at J, with 11 bases in the middle. The CDR3 spans 15 residues. CDR3 residues: CASSYSARVTYEQYF. The CDR3 nucleotides read TGTGCCAGCAGTTACTCGGCCAGGGTAACCTACGAGCAGTACTTC.

The count of this clone is one. V gene TRBV5-4 combines with J gene TRBJ2-5, with TRBD1 matching over 9 bases. This CDR3 has 14 residues. Germline CDR1 and CDR2: SGHNT and YYREEE (reference sequence). J gave up 4 bases and V 3 bases, and 4 bases lay outside the gene matches. The CDR3 sequence is CASSSGQGRETQYF. In nucleotides, the CDR3 is TGTGCCAGCAGCTCCGGACAGGGGAGAGAGACCCAGTACTTC.

Regarding this clone: Other DNA sequences in this sample translate to the same CDR3. The chain links TRBV10-3 to TRBJ2-6, with TRBD1 as a possible D gene (6 bases). CDR3 length: 18 amino acids. With 3 bases removed from V and 0 bases from J, the gap between germline ends came to 15 bases. Germline values: CDR1 ENHRY, CDR2 SYGVKD. The DNA for the CDR3 is TGTGCCATCAGTGACTGGACAGCCTCCTTCTCTGGGGCCAACGTCCTGACTTTC. This sequence encodes CAISDWTASFSGANVLTF.

The genes are TRBV28 and TRBJ2-7; D is perhaps TRBD1 (5 bases). Germline V gene sequence: CDR1 MDHEN, CDR2 SYDVKM. CDR3 length: 12 residues. Trimming stripped 5 bases from V and 9 bases from J, with 14 bases between. The CDR3 region is CASSIVDSRQYF. The CDR3 coding sequence is TGTGCCAGCAGTATCGTAGACAGCCGGCAGTACTTC.

This chain joins TRBV27 and TRBJ1-6; D is unclear. CDR3 size: 12 residues. Germline CDR1 MNHEY, CDR2 SMNVEV (reference sequence). Trimming left V 3 bases short and J 9 bases short, with 6 bases between. CDR3: CASSFRGSPLHF. The CDR3 DNA follows: TGTGCCAGCAGTTTCCGGGGTTCACCCCTCCACTTT.

The CDR3 DNA reads as TGTGCCAGTAGAAGCGGGAGTTCGAACACCGGGGAGCTGTTTTTT. This translates into CASRSGSSNTGELFF. The rearrangement uses TRBV19 and TRBJ2-2, with 8 positions matching TRBD2. This CDR3 region has 15 residues. Germline values: CDR1 LNHDA, CDR2 SQIVND (reference sequence). Trimming removed 6 bases from V and 0 bases from J; junction bases left unmatched: 3. The variable domain in full, with the rest retrieved from reference TRBV19 and TRBJ2-2, is DGGITQSPKYLFRKEGQNVTLSCEQNLNHDAMYWYRQDPGQGLRLIYYSQIVNDFQKGDIAEGYSVSREKKESFPLTVTSAQKNPTAFYLCASRSGSSNTGELFFGEGSRLTVL.

The chain combines TRBV18 with TRBJ2-7; D is ambiguous. V lost 6 bases to trimming and J lost 4 bases, with 13 bases between them. Germline-derived CDR1 and CDR2 are KGHSH and LQKENI. There are 13 residues in the CDR3. CDR3 sequence: CASSRVGSYEQYF. The CDR3 nucleotides are TGTGCCAGCTCTCGGGTCGGTTCGTACGAGCAGTACTTC.